This TCR beta chain is drawn from a study of blood T cell repertoires in COVID-19. This CDR3 has 12 amino acids. Germline V CDR1 and CDR2: MDHEN, SYDVKM. Trimming stripped 5 bases from V and 12 bases from J, with 14 bases between. Generated by immunoSEQ multiplex PCR, the TCRdb table keeps only in-frame clones and is missing some. The sample has around 100,000 clones, approximately 86% seen once. The rearrangement links TRBV28 to TRBJ2-1, with D possibly being TRBD2 (5 bases). The receptor was derived from a man between 50 and 59 years old with active or convalescent COVID-19. Sequencing used peripheral blood. CDR3 nucleotides: TGTGCCAGCAGTACAGAGCGGTTAAGGCAGTTCTTC. Protein sequence: CASSTERLRQFF. The full variable domain, its missing parts supplied by reference TRBV28 and TRBJ2-1, is DVKVTQSSRYLVKRTGEKVFLECVQDMDHENMFWYRQDPGLGLRLIYFSYDVKMKEKGDIPEGYSVSREKKERFSLILESASTNQTSMYLCASSTERLRQFFGPGTRLTVL.